Below are 25 T cell receptor beta chains sequenced from a single sample in a study of OX40 agonist ivuxolimab in advanced cancers. Sequencing was performed with immunoSEQ multiplex PCR; in TCRdb, only in-frame clones are kept and a portion is missing. The sample carries 60,000 to 75,000 clones, 86% recorded once. Sample: CD4+ or CD8+ T cells sorted from blood, taken in a trial of the OX40 agonist ivuxolimab. The receptors were sampled from an adult with an advanced solid tumor such as melanoma, head and neck, liver or kidney cancer.

V gene TRBV6-5 combines with J gene TRBJ2-7; D is perhaps TRBD1 or TRBD2 (5 bases each). Trimming removed 4 bases from V and 3 bases from J, with 16 bases in between. CDR1 is MNHEY and CDR2 is SVGAGI in the germline V gene. This CDR3 spans 15 amino acids. This chain's CDR3 is CASSSPGTVRYEQYF. The CDR3 nucleotides are TGTGCCAGCAGTTCTCCCGGGACGGTCCGCTACGAGCAGTACTTC.

The chain links TRBV18 to TRBJ2-7; weak D call: TRBD2 (8 bases). This CDR3 spans 16 amino acids. V lost 2 bases and J 7 bases, leaving 21 bases between the germline ends. Germline CDR1 KGHSH, CDR2 LQKENI. CDR3 loop: CASSPESQGPGGEQYF. The CDR3 nucleotides read TGTGCCAGCTCACCAGAATCACAGGGGCCGGGGGGGGAGCAGTACTTC.

The rearrangement links TRBV15 to TRBJ2-5, with no clear D. Between the trimmed V and J ends, which lost 2 bases and 4 bases, there was a span of 14 bases. This CDR3 comprises 15 residues. The germline V gene encodes CDR1 LNHNV and CDR2 YYDKDF (reference sequence). The chain's CDR3 is CATSRRSPGIETQYF. The CDR3 DNA follows: TGTGCCACCAGCAGACGATCGCCCGGTATAGAGACCCAGTACTTC.

The V and J genes are TRBV6-6 and TRBJ2-7, with TRBD1 matching over 10 bases. The CDR3 sequence is 14 residues long. V trimming: 5 bases; J trimming: 3 bases; junction bases outside the gene matches: 4. Germline values: CDR1 MNHNY, CDR2 SVGAGI (reference sequence). CDR3 amino acids: CASSATGGGYEQYF. Here the CDR3 DNA reads TGTGCCAGCAGTGCGACAGGGGGCGGCTACGAGCAGTACTTC.

The chain couples TRBV7-9 to TRBJ1-6; 7 bases fit TRBD1. The CDR3 spans 14 residues. Germline loops: CDR1 SEHNR, CDR2 FQNEAQ (reference sequence). Trimming removed 0 bases from V and 10 bases from J; junction bases left unmatched: 3. The CDR3, as DNA: TGTGCCAGCAGCTTAGCACAGGGGTACTCACCCCTCCACTTT. Its translation is CASSLAQGYSPLHF. Using reference TRBV7-9 and TRBJ1-6 for the parts outside the CDR3, the full variable domain is DTGVSQNPRHKITKRGQNVTFRCDPISEHNRLYWYRQTLGQGPEFLTYFQNEAQLEKSRLLSDRFSAERPKGSFSTLEIQRTEQGDSAMYLCASSLAQGYSPLHFGNGTRLTVT.

V usage is TRBV7-8 and J usage is TRBJ2-1; 7 bases agree with TRBD1. V shed 3 bases and J 6 bases; nucleotides not matched to a gene: 8. CDR3 length equals 15 residues. The V gene's germline CDR1 is SGHVS and CDR2 FQNEAQ. DNA of the CDR3: TGTGCCAGCAGCTTTCGTGCAGGGGGTTCCAATGAGCAGTTCTTC. Protein product: CASSFRAGGSNEQFF.

The chain recombines TRBV18 with TRBJ2-5; 8 bases match TRBD1. This CDR3 region has 14 residues. Germline lookup yields CDR1 KGHSH and CDR2 LQKENI. V lost 4 bases, J lost 4 bases, and 5 bases stayed unmatched. CDR3 nucleotide sequence: TGTGCCAGCTCACTCTCAGGGGGCGGAGAGACCCAGTACTTC. Translated, it gives CASSLSGGGETQYF.

The gene calls are TRBV14 and TRBJ1-1; 11 bases match TRBD1. The V gene end was trimmed by 4 bases and the J gene end by 6 bases; junction bases not matched to a gene: 4. From germline, CDR1 is SGHDN and CDR2 FVKESK. This CDR3 has 14 residues. The DNA for the CDR3 is TGTGCCAGCAGCCTGGACAGGGGGCGGTCTGAAGCTTTCTTT. Protein: CASSLDRGRSEAFF.

This chain connects TRBV28 to TRBJ2-2; tentatively, D is TRBD1 (6 bases). The V and J ends lost 7 bases and 0 bases respectively, with 18 bases between them. The CDR3 contains 17 residues. Germline-derived CDR1 and CDR2 are MDHEN and SYDVKM. The DNA of the CDR3 is TGTGCCAGCACCGGAAGACAGGCCCTCACGAACACCGGGGAGCTGTTTTTT. It specifies CASTGRQALTNTGELFF.

The chain is built from TRBV7-2 and TRBJ2-7; a possible D gene is TRBD2 (6 bases). The germline CDR1 and CDR2 sequences are SGHTA and FQGNSA. The germline V and J ends were trimmed by 5 bases and 1 base, with 15 bases remaining between them. The CDR3 covers 15 residues. CDR3 protein: CASSPPVAVSYEQYF. Written as DNA, the CDR3 is TGTGCCAGCAGCCCCCCGGTAGCGGTTTCCTACGAGCAGTACTTC.

The V and J genes are TRBV6-6 and TRBJ2-1, with 10 bases fitting TRBD2. The CDR3 is made up of 14 amino acids. Germline trimming cut 7 bases from V and 8 bases from J; bases unmatched to any gene: 8. Germline values: CDR1 MNHNY, CDR2 SVGAGI (reference sequence). CDR3 bases: TGTGCCAGCAAAAGCGGGGGGGCCTTCGATGAGCAGTTCTTC. It yields the protein CASKSGGAFDEQFF.

This rearrangement joins TRBV6-5 to TRBJ2-7; D tentatively fits TRBD1 or TRBD2 (5 bases each). V shed 0 bases and J shed 2 bases, with 11 bases lying between them. The CDR3 contains 15 residues. Germline lookup yields CDR1 MNHEY and CDR2 SVGAGI. CDR3 nucleotide sequence: TGTGCCAGCAGTTACTCGGGGACGGCAGCCTACGAGCAGTACTTC. It translates to CASSYSGTAAYEQYF.

This clone has a single count. J is TRBJ1-1 and V is TRBV2, with D hard to call. Per germline, CDR1 SNHLY and CDR2 FYNNEI. The CDR3 consists of 14 residues. Trimming shortened V by 6 bases and J by 2 bases, and 13 bases separated the two germline ends. CDR3 nucleotide sequence: TGTGCCAGCAGGAGTAGGGCTGCAAACACTGAAGCTTTCTTT. It encodes CASRSRAANTEAFF.

The chain employs TRBV4-2 and TRBJ1-5; no clear D. In germline, CDR1 is LGHNA, CDR2 YNFKEQ. This CDR3 has 15 amino acids. Trimming pared 4 bases from V and 0 bases from J, leaving 10 bases between. The CDR3 DNA is TGTGCCAGCAGCCTTACAGAAGATAGCAATCAGCCCCAGCATTTT. Protein sequence: CASSLTEDSNQPQHF.

This chain connects TRBV7-2 to TRBJ1-2; D might be TRBD1 (5 bases). The ends were cut back, 7 bases at V and 4 bases at J, with 10 bases in the middle. Germline V gene data show CDR1 as SGHTA and CDR2 as FQGNSA. CDR3 size: 12 residues. The CDR3 protein is CASTKGPYGYTF. CDR3 nucleotide sequence: TGTGCCAGCACCAAGGGGCCCTATGGCTACACCTTC. The full variable domain, with the rest looked up from reference TRBV7-2 and TRBJ1-2, is GAGVSQSPSNKVTEKGKDVELRCDPISGHTALYWYRQSLGQGLEFLIYFQGNSAPDKSGLPSDRFSAERTGGSVSTLTIQRTQQEDSAVYLCASTKGPYGYTFGSGTRLTVV.

The chain combines TRBV7-2 with TRBJ1-3; 8 nucleotides match TRBD1. This CDR3 is built from 16 residues. Per germline, CDR1 SGHTA and CDR2 FQGNSA. J lost 7 bases, V lost 0 bases, and 8 bases had no gene match. The CDR3 loop is CASSLAKQRTGNTIYF. CDR3 sequence (DNA): TGTGCCAGCAGCTTAGCAAAACAGAGGACAGGGAACACCATATATTTT.

Comments on this clone: The identical CDR3 is also encoded by other nucleotide sequences in the sample. V and J are TRBV11-2 and TRBJ2-1, with D hard to call. The CDR3 runs to 13 residues. Germline V gives CDR1 SGHAT, CDR2 FQNNGV. Trimming left V 3 bases short and J 3 bases short, with 6 bases between. The CDR3 spells CASSLGNYNEQFF. The CDR3 DNA is TGTGCCAGCAGCTTGGGCAACTACAATGAGCAGTTCTTC.

The chain employs TRBV14 and TRBJ2-7; D is perhaps TRBD1 or TRBD2 (5 bases each). Trimming removed 3 bases at V and 4 bases at J, with 10 bases between. Germline-derived CDR1 and CDR2 are SGHDN and FVKESK. This CDR3 is built from 13 residues. The CDR3 is CASSQSRGYEQYF. The DNA of the CDR3 is TGTGCCAGCAGCCAGTCGAGGGGATACGAGCAGTACTTC.

This clone was picked up a small number of times. The chain is built from TRBV7-9 and TRBJ1-2; D unresolved. V lost 7 bases to trimming and J lost 3 bases, with 18 bases between them. This CDR3 spans 15 amino acids. CDR1 is SEHNR and CDR2 is FQNEAQ in the germline V gene (reference sequence). CDR3 in DNA: TGTGCCAGCACCCTTTATCAGGCGGATTACTATGGCTACACCTTC. Its protein is CASTLYQADYYGYTF.

The gene calls are TRBV5-1 and TRBJ1-1; TRBD1 matches at 10 bases. CDR3 size: 14 residues. The germline gives CDR1 SGHRS, CDR2 YFSETQ. V trimming: 2 bases; J trimming: 3 bases; junction bases outside the gene matches: 1. CDR3 sequence (DNA): TGCGCCAGCAGCTTCGGGACAGGGGACACTGAAGCTTTCTTT. Translated, it gives CASSFGTGDTEAFF. Based on the CDR3 plus reference TRBV5-1 and TRBJ1-1, the full variable domain is KAGVTQTPRYLIKTRGQQVTLSCSPISGHRSVSWYQQTPGQGLQFLFEYFSETQRNKGNFPGRFSGRQFSNSRSEMNVSTLELGDSALYLCASSFGTGDTEAFFGQGTRLTVV.

V gene TRBV9 combines with J gene TRBJ1-1; D might be TRBD1 (5 bases). V lost 4 bases, J lost 1 base, and 14 bases lay in between. Germline V gene data show CDR1 as SGDLS and CDR2 as YYNGEE. The CDR3 consists of 15 residues. CDR3 region: CASSPRFGGNTEAFF. CDR3 sequence (DNA): TGTGCCAGCAGCCCCCGGTTTGGGGGGAACACTGAAGCTTTCTTT.

This chain joins TRBV4-3 and TRBJ1-5; D is ambiguous. The CDR3 has 13 residues. V lost 3 bases to trimming and J lost 3 bases, with 6 bases between them. Germline CDR1 and CDR2: LGHNA and YSLEER. CDR3 in DNA: TGCGCCAGCAGCCAGGGGTACAATCAGCCCCAGCATTTT. The encoded protein is CASSQGYNQPQHF.

This rearrangement joins TRBV6-6 to TRBJ1-3; D gene uncertain. Germline lookup yields CDR1 MNHNY and CDR2 SVGAGI (reference sequence). The CDR3 consists of 15 residues. Trimming stripped 4 bases from V and 4 bases from J, with 14 bases between. CDR3 sequence: CASSSLQLGGNTIYF. CDR3 in DNA: TGTGCCAGCAGTTCTCTCCAATTGGGGGGAAACACCATATATTTT.

This clone occurred once. V usage is TRBV6-5 and J usage is TRBJ1-3, with D possibly matching TRBD1 (6 bases). This CDR3 spans 14 amino acids. V was clipped by 7 bases and J by 4 bases, with 14 bases between them. Germline values: CDR1 MNHEY, CDR2 SVGAGI. The CDR3 DNA reads as TGTGCCAGCACCTACGCGGGGACAGGAAACACCATATATTTT. This sequence encodes CASTYAGTGNTIYF.

V is TRBV6-5 and J is TRBJ2-5; D might be TRBD1 or TRBD2, each matching 5 bases. The CDR3 covers 13 residues. Germline CDR1 MNHEY, CDR2 SVGAGI. Trimming removed 11 bases at V and 3 bases at J, with 16 bases between. The DNA of the CDR3 is TGTGCCCCCCCGGGGCTGCAGAAAGAGACCCAGTACTTC. Amino acids: CAPPGLQKETQYF.